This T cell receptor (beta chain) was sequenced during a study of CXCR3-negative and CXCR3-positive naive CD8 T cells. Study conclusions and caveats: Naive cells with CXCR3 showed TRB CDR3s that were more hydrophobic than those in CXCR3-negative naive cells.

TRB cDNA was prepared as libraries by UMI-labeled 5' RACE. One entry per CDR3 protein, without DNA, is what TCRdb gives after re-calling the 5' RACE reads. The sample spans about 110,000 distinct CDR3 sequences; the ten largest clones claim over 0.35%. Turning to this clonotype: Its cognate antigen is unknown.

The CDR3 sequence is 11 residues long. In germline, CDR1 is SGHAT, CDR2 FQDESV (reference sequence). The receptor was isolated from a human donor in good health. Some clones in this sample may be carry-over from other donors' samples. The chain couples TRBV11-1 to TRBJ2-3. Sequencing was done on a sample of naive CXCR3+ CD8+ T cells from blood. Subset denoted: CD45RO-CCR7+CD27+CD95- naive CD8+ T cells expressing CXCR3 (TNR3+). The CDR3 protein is CASSRTDTQYF.